A single sample gave rise to the 5 T cell receptor beta chains below, sequenced in a study of blood T cell repertoires in COVID-19. Sequenced by immunoSEQ multiplex PCR; TCRdb stores in-frame clones only, minus some. The table records about 160,000 clones, about nine tenths of them present only once. Sequenced: peripheral blood. These receptors were taken from a young man with COVID-19, enrolled during active disease.

The J gene is TRBJ1-4, the V gene TRBV30; no clear D. Trimming removed 4 bases from V and 6 bases from J, with 15 bases in between. CDR3 size: 14 residues. CDR1 GTSNPN and CDR2 SVGIG come from the germline V gene (reference sequence). CDR3 residues: CAWTEGSTDEKLFF. The CDR3, as DNA: TGTGCCTGGACCGAGGGCAGTACCGATGAAAAACTGTTTTTT. The full variable domain, its missing parts supplied by reference TRBV30 and TRBJ1-4, is SQTIHQWPATLVQPVGSPLSLECTVEGTSNPNLYWYRQAAGRGLQLLFYSVGIGQISSEVPQNLSASRPQDRQFILSSKKLLLSDSGFYLCAWTEGSTDEKLFFGSGTQLSVL.

The chain links TRBV7-3 to TRBJ1-2; TRBD1 matches 8 bases. The CDR3 length is 13 residues. Looked up from germline, CDR1 is SGHTA and CDR2 is FQGTGA. Losses at the gene ends were 5 bases for V and 4 bases for J; bases not matched to a gene: 3. The CDR3 reads CASSEGQGYGYTF. CDR3 bases: TGTGCCAGCAGCGAAGGACAGGGCTATGGCTACACCTTC.

This sequence joins TRBV6-2 or TRBV6-3 and TRBJ1-5, with D possibly TRBD1 on 6 matching bases. V lost 5 bases and J 6 bases, leaving 11 bases between the germline ends. Germline-derived CDR1 and CDR2 are MNHEY and SVGEGT. The CDR3 consists of 13 residues. The CDR3, as DNA: TGTGCCAGCAGTCGCAGGGGCGGTCAGCCCCAGCATTTT. This encodes CASSRRGGQPQHF.

The chain couples TRBV4-3 to TRBJ1-5; perhaps TRBD1 as D (6 bases). Germline CDR1 LGHNA, CDR2 YSLEER. V lost 0 bases to trimming and J lost 4 bases, with 10 bases between them. The CDR3 is 15 amino acids. CDR3 coding DNA: TGCGCCAGCAGCCAAGATTTTGACAGGAATCAGCCCCAGCATTTT. Its protein product is CASSQDFDRNQPQHF.

The chain uses TRBV5-1 and TRBJ1-1, with D hard to call. This CDR3 is 14 amino acids long. Trimming took off 1 base at V and 0 bases at J, with 7 bases between the two ends. Looked up from germline, CDR1 is SGHRS and CDR2 is YFSETQ. CDR3 DNA sequence: TGCGCCAGCAGCTTGAACAGTATGAACACTGAAGCTTTCTTT. It codes for CASSLNSMNTEAFF.